This T cell receptor (beta chain) derives from a study of Graves' ophthalmopathy and Graves' hyperthyroidism. Amplification targeted the TCR beta CDR3 regions, with RNA transcripts as the source material. A first-round RT-PCR used HTBI primers, followed by a second-round multiplex PCR. TCRdb redid the calling of the multiplex PCR reads with MiXCR, one entry per CDR3 protein. The data contain 650,000 to 800,000 distinct CDR3 sequences, over 40% of them singletons. This clonotype was counted ten times or more. Germline CDR1 and CDR2: SGDLS and YYNGEE. This CDR3 has 11 residues. V shed 3 bases, J shed 8 bases, and the junction held 1 base outside the gene matches.

The chain recombines TRBV9 with TRBJ1-1; 7 bases line up with TRBD1. The material sequenced was peripheral blood. The sequence was collected from an adult man with Graves' ophthalmopathy. The CDR3 loop reads CASSAGQEAFF. CDR3 coding DNA: TGTGCCAGCAGCGCGGGACAGGAAGCTTTCTTT.